A single sample is the source of the 32 T cell receptor beta chains below, sequenced in a study of T cell responses to AZD1222 COVID-19 vaccine. Clones were read by immunoSEQ multiplex PCR, and TCRdb kept only the in-frame ones, dropping some. Of 150,000 to 200,000 clones in the sample, around 94% are singletons; the top ten hold about 0.6%. The sample consisted of peripheral blood, taken on day 0 of AZD1222 vaccination. The receptors here all came from an adult in good health.

The rearrangement uses TRBV11-2 and TRBJ2-7; D is perhaps TRBD1 or TRBD2 (5 bases each). Looked up from germline, CDR1 is SGHAT and CDR2 is FQNNGV. The CDR3 contains 15 residues. Deletions cut 5 bases from V and 1 base from J, with 15 bases between. CDR3 residues: CASSLNRDGSYEQYF. CDR3 DNA: TGTGCCAGCAGCCTCAACCGGGACGGATCCTACGAGCAGTACTTC.

As concerns this clone: Relative to the germline gene, one junction end is altered; a read error may explain this. V usage is TRBV30 and J usage is TRBJ2-4; weak D call: TRBD2 (6 bases). CDR1 and CDR2 from the germline V gene are GTSNPN and SVGIG (reference sequence). The CDR3 has 11 residues. The CDR3 loop reads CAWSARGTPSF. CDR3 in DNA: TGTGCCTGGAGTGCCCGCGGGACCCCATCCTTC.

The V gene is TRBV6-1, the J gene TRBJ2-7; TRBD2 agrees at 7 bases. Trimming took 0 bases from V and 7 from J; bases not matched to a gene: 15. The germline gives CDR1 MNHNS, CDR2 SASEGT. The CDR3 has 17 residues. CDR3 region: CASSEAFRGSGPREQYF. CDR3 DNA: TGTGCCAGCAGTGAAGCTTTCCGCGGGAGTGGCCCTAGAGAGCAGTACTTC.

The chain uses TRBV28 and TRBJ2-1; TRBD1 agrees at 7 bases. The CDR3 runs 15 residues. CDR1 MDHEN and CDR2 SYDVKM come from the germline V gene. V shed 6 bases and J 5 bases; nucleotides not matched to a gene: 10. The CDR3 DNA reads TGTGCCAGCAGAGAAGGGGGCCTAGCAAACAATGAGCAGTTCTTC. It is translated as CASREGGLANNEQFF.

The chain joins TRBV5-5 to TRBJ1-2; D gene uncertain. Trimming took 4 bases from V and 5 from J, leaving 18 bases between them. CDR3 length: 15 residues. In germline, CDR1 is SGHKS, CDR2 YYEKEE (reference sequence). This chain's CDR3 is CASSPSSGMSYGYTF. As DNA, the CDR3 is TGTGCCAGCAGCCCCTCATCGGGCATGTCGTATGGCTACACCTTC.

V usage is TRBV10-2 and J usage is TRBJ2-1; 11 bases align to TRBD2. The CDR3 loop spans 15 amino acids. With V trimmed by 2 bases and J by 5 bases, 2 bases remained unmatched. Germline V gene sequence: CDR1 WSHSY, CDR2 SAAADI. The CDR3 spells CASSEGGLADNEQFF. The CDR3 DNA reads as TGCGCCAGCAGTGAGGGGGGACTAGCGGACAATGAGCAGTTCTTC.

The rearrangement links TRBV19 to TRBJ1-4, with D possibly TRBD1 on 5 matching bases. Trimming shortened V by 5 bases and J by 6 bases, and 16 bases separated the two germline ends. This CDR3 contains 15 residues. CDR1 and CDR2 (germline): LNHDA, SQIVND (reference sequence). Here the CDR3 reads CASSPFGRDDEKLFF. For the CDR3, the DNA is TGTGCCAGTAGTCCATTCGGGAGGGACGATGAAAAACTGTTTTTT.

The chain employs TRBV14 and TRBJ2-7; D gene ambiguous. The CDR3 is made up of 13 amino acids. Between the trimmed V and J ends, which lost 3 bases and 6 bases, there was a span of 12 bases. The germline gives CDR1 SGHDN, CDR2 FVKESK. The CDR3 loop is CASSHTVGLEQYF. The CDR3 DNA follows: TGTGCCAGCAGCCACACCGTCGGGCTCGAGCAGTACTTC.

The CDR3 loop reads CASTSDWVEAFF. The CDR3 DNA is TGTGCCAGTACCTCCGACTGGGTTGAAGCTTTCTTT. The V gene is TRBV19, the J gene TRBJ1-1; no clear D. V shed 7 bases and J shed 7 bases, with 13 bases lying between them. Germline V gene sequence: CDR1 LNHDA, CDR2 SQIVND (reference sequence). The CDR3 covers 12 residues.

This chain joins TRBV3-1 (or the pseudogene TRBV3-2) and TRBJ2-1; D is ambiguous. The CDR3 consists of 14 residues. Trimming took off 4 bases at V and 6 bases at J, with 13 bases between the two ends. Germline V gene sequence: CDR1 LGHDT, CDR2 YNNKEL (reference sequence). The CDR3 nucleotides are TGTGCCAGCAGCCCCTCCGGATGGATCAATGAGCAGTTCTTC. This encodes CASSPSGWINEQFF.

The chain combines TRBV5-1 with TRBJ1-6; possible D gene TRBD1, 5 bases. Germline CDR1 reads SGHRS; CDR2 reads YFSETQ. CDR3 size: 15 residues. V was pared by 4 bases and J by 7 bases, with 15 bases between. DNA of the CDR3: TGCGCCAGCAGCCTTATCGACAGAGACAATTCACCCCTCCACTTT. This sequence encodes CASSLIDRDNSPLHF.

This sequence joins TRBV9 and TRBJ2-2; a weak D match, TRBD2 (6 bases). This CDR3 region has 17 residues. Germline V gene lookup returns CDR1 SGDLS and CDR2 YYNGEE. V lost 3 bases, J lost 6 bases, and 21 bases lay in between. CDR3 loop: CASSGDGTSRNPGELFF. The CDR3 bases are TGTGCCAGCAGCGGAGACGGGACTTCAAGGAATCCCGGGGAGCTGTTTTTT.

The gene calls are TRBV9 and TRBJ1-1, with 8 bases fitting TRBD1. The ends lost 0 bases at V and 3 bases at J; junction bases unmatched: 4. CDR1 and CDR2 from the germline V gene are SGDLS and YYNGEE. CDR3 length: 15 amino acids. This CDR3 is CASSVGGTGDTEAFF. The CDR3 DNA reads as TGTGCCAGCAGCGTAGGAGGGACAGGAGACACTGAAGCTTTCTTT.

The chain couples TRBV5-4 to TRBJ1-2; D is perhaps TRBD1 (5 bases). Germline assignment: CDR1 SGHNT and CDR2 YYREEE (reference sequence). V dropped 1 base and J dropped 5 bases, with 9 bases sitting between them. This CDR3 has 13 amino acids. CDR3 in amino acids: CASSLSSGYGYTF. The CDR3 DNA reads TGTGCCAGCAGCTTGTCGTCAGGGTATGGCTACACCTTC.

The chain has TRBV3-1 (or the pseudogene TRBV3-2) and TRBJ1-4; unclear D gene. The length of the CDR3 is 15 residues. Trimming left V 0 bases short and J 8 bases short, with 13 bases between. Germline V gene lookup returns CDR1 LGHDT and CDR2 YNNKEL (reference sequence). This CDR3 reads CASSQETGSGEKLFF. CDR3 sequence (DNA): TGTGCCAGCAGCCAAGAAACTGGGTCCGGGGAAAAACTGTTTTTT.

The chain employs TRBV19 and TRBJ2-1, with 7 bases that match TRBD1. The CDR3 runs 12 residues. Germline assignment: CDR1 LNHDA and CDR2 SQIVND (reference sequence). Losses at the gene ends were 7 bases for V and 7 bases for J; bases not matched to a gene: 4. CDR3: CASTRTGNEQFF. The DNA for the CDR3 is TGTGCCAGTACCCGGACAGGAAATGAGCAGTTCTTC.

The chain joins TRBV28 to TRBJ2-1; D gene ambiguous. V lost 2 bases and J 3 bases, leaving 8 bases between the germline ends. The CDR3 is 14 residues long. Germline-derived CDR1 and CDR2 are MDHEN and SYDVKM. The CDR3 loop is CASSLSPDYNEQFF. The CDR3 bases are TGTGCCAGCAGTTTAAGTCCTGACTACAATGAGCAGTTCTTC.

The gene calls are TRBV6-5 and TRBJ1-2; the D is unclear. The CDR3 length is 16 residues. The ends were cut back, 2 bases at V and 2 bases at J, with 15 bases in the middle. CDR1 MNHEY and CDR2 SVGAGI come from the germline V gene. In DNA, the CDR3 is TGTGCCAGCAGTTACGTTCAAGTGGAGCCCAACTATGGCTACACCTTC. Translating gives CASSYVQVEPNYGYTF.

The chain has TRBV28 and TRBJ2-2; TRBD1 is a possible D gene (6 bases). This CDR3 is 13 amino acids long. From germline, CDR1 is MDHEN and CDR2 SYDVKM. V dropped 2 bases and J dropped 8 bases, with 9 bases sitting between them. The CDR3 spells CASSLTGLGELFF. The CDR3 DNA reads as TGTGCCAGCAGTTTAACAGGGTTAGGGGAGCTGTTTTTT.

The table lists this clone with a few counts. The chain joins TRBV29-1 to TRBJ2-1; 11 nucleotides line up with TRBD2. The CDR3 runs to 15 residues. Losses at the gene ends were 7 bases for V and 6 bases for J; bases not matched to a gene: 11. Germline V lookup: CDR1 SQVTM, CDR2 ANQGSEA. CDR3 nucleotide sequence: TGCAGCGCCTACGTAGCGGGAGGGCCCGGCAATGAGCAGTTCTTC. It yields the protein CSAYVAGGPGNEQFF.

The gene calls are TRBV5-5 and TRBJ2-2; 7 positions match TRBD1. Germline V CDR1 and CDR2: SGHKS, YYEKEE (reference sequence). There are 17 residues in the CDR3. V was pared by 2 bases and J by 0 bases, with 7 bases of the junction left unmatched. This CDR3 reads CASSFGVGTANTGELFF. CDR3 in DNA: TGTGCCAGCAGCTTTGGGGTGGGGACAGCGAACACCGGGGAGCTGTTTTTT.

The chain has TRBV3-1 (or the pseudogene TRBV3-2) and TRBJ2-1; 9 bases are a match to TRBD1. This CDR3 has 13 amino acids. With 4 bases clipped from V and 12 bases from J, the junction kept 7 bases outside the gene matches. The V gene's germline CDR1 is LGHDT and CDR2 YNNKEL (reference sequence). CDR3 in amino acids: CASSPGGTGTQFF. In nucleotides, the CDR3 is TGTGCCAGCAGCCCTGGAGGGACAGGGACGCAGTTCTTC.

This chain uses TRBV30 with TRBJ1-4; TRBD1 agrees at 7 bases. The germline V gene encodes CDR1 GTSNPN and CDR2 SVGIG (reference sequence). The CDR3 covers 17 residues. V shed 4 bases and J 5 bases; nucleotides not matched to a gene: 16. This chain's CDR3 is CAWTPGQSLRRNEKLFF. The CDR3 DNA reads as TGTGCCTGGACGCCGGGACAGTCTCTTCGCCGGAATGAAAAACTGTTTTTT. The full variable domain, with the rest looked up from reference TRBV30 and TRBJ1-4, is SQTIHQWPATLVQPVGSPLSLECTVEGTSNPNLYWYRQAAGRGLQLLFYSVGIGQISSEVPQNLSASRPQDRQFILSSKKLLLSDSGFYLCAWTPGQSLRRNEKLFFGSGTQLSVL.

The rearrangement links TRBV10-1 to TRBJ1-5; 11 bases line up with TRBD1. Trimming took 5 bases from V and 7 from J; bases not matched to a gene: 1. CDR1 and CDR2 (germline): WNHNN, SYGVQD (reference sequence). The CDR3 spans 13 residues. CDR3: CASSWDRGQPQHF. For the CDR3, the DNA is TGCGCCAGCAGTTGGGACAGGGGGCAGCCCCAGCATTTT.

The rearrangement joins TRBV4-1 to TRBJ1-2; D remains unclear. The V gene's germline CDR1 is MGHRA and CDR2 YSYEKL. The CDR3 is 14 residues long. The V end lost 1 base, the J end lost 5 bases, and 11 bases lay between the germline ends. The CDR3 sequence is CASSQVGLGYGYTF. CDR3 coding DNA: TGCGCCAGCAGCCAAGTCGGACTGGGGTATGGCTACACCTTC.

This clone is a singleton in its sample. The chain recombines TRBV12-5 with TRBJ1-1; 8 bases fit TRBD1. J gave up 0 bases and V 6 bases, and 3 bases lay outside the gene matches. In germline, CDR1 is LGHNT, CDR2 FRNRAP. The CDR3 spans 14 residues. CDR3 sequence reads: CASGGTGLNTEAFF. The CDR3 DNA sequence: TGTGCTAGTGGGGGGACAGGATTGAACACTGAAGCTTTCTTT.

This chain connects TRBV30 to TRBJ2-3; D remains unclear. CDR3 length equals 14 residues. Trimming cost V 3 bases and J 4 bases, with 14 bases left between them. Germline V CDR1 and CDR2: GTSNPN, SVGIG (reference sequence). The CDR3 DNA is TGTGCCTGGAGAACGATGGGGTTATCAGATACGCAGTATTTT. This gives the protein CAWRTMGLSDTQYF.

The V call is TRBV18, the J call TRBJ2-1; D is ambiguous. Germline assignment: CDR1 KGHSH and CDR2 LQKENI. The CDR3 length is 15 residues. The ends were cut back, 3 bases at V and 0 bases at J, with 9 bases in the middle. The CDR3 reads CASSPTGSSYNEQFF. The CDR3 DNA sequence: TGTGCCAGCTCACCCACCGGTAGCTCCTACAATGAGCAGTTCTTC.

The CDR3: CASSYGPEGTEAFF. In DNA form, the CDR3 reads TGTGCCAGCAGTTACGGACCTGAGGGGACTGAAGCTTTCTTT. V and J are TRBV6-6 and TRBJ1-1, with a weak D call TRBD1 (5 bases). In germline, CDR1 is MNHNY, CDR2 SVGAGI (reference sequence). V lost 2 bases and J 5 bases, leaving 12 bases between the germline ends. The CDR3 is 14 residues long.

The V and J genes are TRBV7-9 and TRBJ2-7; D is uncertain. Germline V gives CDR1 SEHNR, CDR2 FQNEAQ (reference sequence). The V and J ends lost 1 base and 5 bases respectively, with 15 bases between them. The CDR3 extends over 15 amino acids. The CDR3 loop is CASSLVAGPKDEQYF. DNA of the CDR3: TGTGCCAGCAGCTTAGTAGCCGGACCGAAAGACGAGCAGTACTTC.

The rearrangement uses TRBV11-2 and TRBJ2-7; 10 nucleotides line up with TRBD2. The CDR3 consists of 15 residues. J was trimmed by 3 bases and V by 5 bases; bases with no gene match: 7. Germline lookup yields CDR1 SGHAT and CDR2 FQNNGV. DNA for the CDR3: TGTGCCAGCAGCCTCACTAGCGGGAACTTCTACGAGCAGTACTTC. It codes for CASSLTSGNFYEQYF.

The chain uses TRBV7-9 and TRBJ1-3; D possibly corresponds to TRBD1 (6 bases). The CDR3 consists of 14 residues. Germline V gene data show CDR1 as SEHNR and CDR2 as FQNEAQ (reference sequence). Trimming stripped 5 bases from V and 0 bases from J, with 8 bases between. CDR3 amino acids: CASSRQASGNTIYF. As DNA, the CDR3 is TGTGCCAGCAGCCGACAGGCCTCTGGAAACACCATATATTTT.